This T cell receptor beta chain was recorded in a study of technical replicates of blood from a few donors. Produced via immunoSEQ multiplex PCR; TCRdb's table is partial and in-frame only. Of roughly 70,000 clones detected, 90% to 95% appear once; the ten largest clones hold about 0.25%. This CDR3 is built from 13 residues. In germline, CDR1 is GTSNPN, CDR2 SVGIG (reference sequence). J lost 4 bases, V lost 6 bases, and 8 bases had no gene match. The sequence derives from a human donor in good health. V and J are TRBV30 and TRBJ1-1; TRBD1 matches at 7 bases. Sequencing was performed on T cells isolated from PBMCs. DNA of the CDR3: TGTGCCTGCACACAGGGGAAAGGCACTGAAGCTTTCTTT. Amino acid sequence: CACTQGKGTEAFF.